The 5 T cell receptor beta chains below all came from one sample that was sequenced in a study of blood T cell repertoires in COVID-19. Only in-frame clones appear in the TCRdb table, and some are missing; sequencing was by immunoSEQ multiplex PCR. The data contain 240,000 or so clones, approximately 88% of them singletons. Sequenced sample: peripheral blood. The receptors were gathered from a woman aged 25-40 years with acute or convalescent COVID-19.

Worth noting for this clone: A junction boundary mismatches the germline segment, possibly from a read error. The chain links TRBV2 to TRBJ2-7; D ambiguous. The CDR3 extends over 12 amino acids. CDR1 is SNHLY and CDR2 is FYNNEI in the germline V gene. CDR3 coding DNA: TGTGCCAGCAGGGAAGACAACTACGAGCAGTACTTC. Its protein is CASREDNYEQYF.

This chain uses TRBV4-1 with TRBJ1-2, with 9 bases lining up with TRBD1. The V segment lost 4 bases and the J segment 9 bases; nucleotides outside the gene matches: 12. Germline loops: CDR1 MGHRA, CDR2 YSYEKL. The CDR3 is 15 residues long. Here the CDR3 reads CASSPTGTGRVSYTF. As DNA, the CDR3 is TGCGCCAGCAGCCCGACCGGGACAGGGAGGGTCAGCTACACCTTC.

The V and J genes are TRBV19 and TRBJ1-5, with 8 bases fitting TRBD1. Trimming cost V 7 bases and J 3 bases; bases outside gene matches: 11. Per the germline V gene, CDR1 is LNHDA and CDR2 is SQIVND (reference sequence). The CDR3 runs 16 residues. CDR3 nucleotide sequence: TGTGCCAGTACCGCTATCTGGACAGGGAACAATCAGCCCCAGCATTTT. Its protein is CASTAIWTGNNQPQHF.

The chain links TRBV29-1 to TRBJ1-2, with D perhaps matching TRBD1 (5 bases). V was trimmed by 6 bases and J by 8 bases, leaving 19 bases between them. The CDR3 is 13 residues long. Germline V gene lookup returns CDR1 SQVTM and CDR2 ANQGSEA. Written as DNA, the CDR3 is TGCAGCGTCCGGGACGGGAGTTTAGCAGGCTACACCTTC. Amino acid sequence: CSVRDGSLAGYTF.

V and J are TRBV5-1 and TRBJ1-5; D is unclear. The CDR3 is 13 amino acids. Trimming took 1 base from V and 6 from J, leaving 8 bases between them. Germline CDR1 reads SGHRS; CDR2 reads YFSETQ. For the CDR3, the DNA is TGCGCCAGCAGCTTGCAGCCTAGTCAGCCCCAGCATTTT. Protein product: CASSLQPSQPQHF.